This T cell receptor (beta chain) was identified in a study of naive and memory T cell subsets (dated by TCRdb to about 2017). At the level of the whole study: The figure summarizing the skin biopsy and whole blood samples listed approximately 10 blood donors, 7 tuberculin skin test biopsies and 3 saline control biopsies. As previously described, skin biopsies were taken from tuberculin skin test sites or from saline-injected control sites and processed for RNA extraction. PCR2 was typically a SYBR Green qPCR stopped at a set threshold; low-input samples could instead use end-point PCR (around 6 cycles). Overall study outcomes, separate from this receptor: The paper did not give details on skin biopsy collection and RNA processing but referred to earlier studies for those details. The RNA-based method was acknowledged as potentially sensitive to TCR transcript changes with T cell activation and differentiation. The larger number of TCRs at tuberculin skin test sites was interpreted as T cell infiltration of a delayed type IV hypersensitivity reaction. Both types of skin biopsy reportedly yielded TCR sequences, though far more TCRs came from tuberculin skin test sites.

This clonotype has just a few counts. What this receptor recognizes is not known. No per-base quality is available; no much larger clone lies one base away. Libraries were built with UMI-ligation and nested PCR. The ligated cDNA was amplified in four rounds of PCR with nested alpha and beta constant region primers together with the SP2 primer. For the blood and skin samples, TCR RNA was reverse transcribed with SuperScript IV using primers for the alpha and beta constant regions. An oligonucleotide carrying the Illumina SP2 primer and a UMI was ligated to the 3' end of the cDNA by means of T4 RNA ligase 1. To prevent hairpin formation, the 12-nucleotide UMI was made up of two random hexamers with an eight-base spacer between them. From the second PCR onward, the TCR alpha and beta chain libraries were handled separately, and dual indexing was used for multiplexing. After pooling, the indexed libraries were analyzed by capillary electrophoresis and sequenced on either an Illumina MiSeq or NextSeq. Libraries were spiked with PhiX DNA at roughly 5-7% so that base diversity was increased and cluster recognition was improved. On the study's bioinformatics: Demultiplexor pulled UMIs out of read 2, joined the UMIs with the TCR sequence from read 1, and separated reads according to sample indices. Decombinator identified V and J genes and V-J junctions and gave each TCR a five-part identifier that included V and J deletions. Collapsinator relied on UMIs to correct both sequencing errors and PCR amplification heterogeneity, producing a UMI-based abundance for each TCR. CDR3Translator converted identifiers to nucleotide sequence, translated to amino acids, and extracted CDR3 regions using terminal motifs. Error-corrected alpha and beta TCR counts from blood and skin were compared after normalization to input RNA amount. In TCRdb, the public reads were trimmed at Q25 with fastp and aligned with MiXCR, with productive beta chains retained. For every CDR3 protein sequence, its rows merge into one entry that carries the most common genes and DNA. It is TCRdb's table, rather than the study itself, that gives the V and J calls and clone size. This sample comprises 35,000 to 40,000 distinct CDR3 sequences, approximately 11% of them detected only once. The ten biggest clones cover around 3.9% of the sample.

CDR1 and CDR2 (LGHDT, YNNKEL) derive from the germline V gene (reference sequence). Here V drops 5 bases and J drops 1 base, and the junction holds 5 bases not matched to any gene. From its cysteine to its phenylalanine, the CDR3 spans 16 amino acids. Only CDR3 DNA remains: 48 bases, in frame from the first base. The label giving this sample's treatment or condition can be read as: skin biopsy from PPD injection site in Mantoux-positive individual. The study described a robust, sensitive protocol for amplifying, sequencing and analyzing TCRs, using 3' ligation of a UMI-containing oligonucleotide to TCR cDNA. The tuberculin skin test biopsies were taken from PPD-injected sites in individuals who had a positive Mantoux test. Before reverse transcription, total RNA that had not been cell sorted was treated with RQ1 DNase, with a target input of roughly 1 to 1,100 ng. Libraries were prepared from skin biopsies and whole blood to test how robust the pipeline was in samples where T cells are a minority population.

This chain is built from TRBV3-1 and TRBJ2-3, with 11 junctional bases fitting TRBD2. The sequence came from an adult in good health. The sequences come from skin, collected from a tuberculin skin test site. The DNA sequence reads TGTGCCAGCAGCTGGGGACTAGCGGAAGGCACAGATACGCAGTATTTT. This sequence encodes CASSWGLAEGTDTQYF.